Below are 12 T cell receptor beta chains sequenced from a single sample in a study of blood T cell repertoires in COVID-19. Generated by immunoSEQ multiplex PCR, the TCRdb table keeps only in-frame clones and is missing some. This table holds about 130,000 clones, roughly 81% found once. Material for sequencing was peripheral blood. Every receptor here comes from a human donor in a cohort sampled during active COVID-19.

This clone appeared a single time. The CDR3 DNA reads as TGTGCCAGCAGACAACAAGCGGTAGTCGGAAGTGAAGCTTTCTTT. This codes for CASRQQAVVGSEAFF. V usage is TRBV6-4 and J usage is TRBJ1-1; D not certain. Trimming pared 6 bases from V and 7 bases from J, leaving 21 bases between. Germline V gene sequence: CDR1 MRHNA, CDR2 SNTAGT. This CDR3 has 15 residues.

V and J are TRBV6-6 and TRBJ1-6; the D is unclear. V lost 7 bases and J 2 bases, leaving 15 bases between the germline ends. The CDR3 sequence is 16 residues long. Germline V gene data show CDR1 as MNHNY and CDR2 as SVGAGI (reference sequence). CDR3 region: CASTPAGFTYNSPLHF. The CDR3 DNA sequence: TGTGCCAGCACCCCTGCGGGGTTTACCTATAATTCACCCCTCCACTTT.

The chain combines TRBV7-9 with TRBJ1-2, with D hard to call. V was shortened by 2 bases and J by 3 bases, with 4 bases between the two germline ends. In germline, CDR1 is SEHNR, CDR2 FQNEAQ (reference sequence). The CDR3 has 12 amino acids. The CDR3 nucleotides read TGTGCCAGCAGCTTACTAGACTATGGCTACACCTTC. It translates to CASSLLDYGYTF.

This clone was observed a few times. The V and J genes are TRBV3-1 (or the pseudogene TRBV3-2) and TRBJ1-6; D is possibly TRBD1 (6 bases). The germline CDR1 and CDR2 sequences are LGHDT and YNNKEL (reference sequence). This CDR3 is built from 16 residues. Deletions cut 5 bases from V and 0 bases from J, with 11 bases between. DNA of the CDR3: TGTGCCAGCAGCTTACAGGGAAGCTCCTATAATTCACCCCTCCACTTT. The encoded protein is CASSLQGSSYNSPLHF.

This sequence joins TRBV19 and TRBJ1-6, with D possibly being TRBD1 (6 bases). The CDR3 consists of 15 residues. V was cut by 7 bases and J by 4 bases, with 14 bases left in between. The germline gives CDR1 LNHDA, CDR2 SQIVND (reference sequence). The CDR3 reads CASKTTGTYNSPLHF. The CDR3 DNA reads TGTGCCAGTAAGACGACAGGAACTTATAATTCACCCCTCCACTTT.

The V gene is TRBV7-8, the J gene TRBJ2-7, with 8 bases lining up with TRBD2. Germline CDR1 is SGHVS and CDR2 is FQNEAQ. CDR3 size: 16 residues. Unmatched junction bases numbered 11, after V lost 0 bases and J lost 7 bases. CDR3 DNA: TGTGCCAGCAGCTTAGCCCGGGGGGGGGCTGTTGGGGAGCAGTACTTC. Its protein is CASSLARGGAVGEQYF.

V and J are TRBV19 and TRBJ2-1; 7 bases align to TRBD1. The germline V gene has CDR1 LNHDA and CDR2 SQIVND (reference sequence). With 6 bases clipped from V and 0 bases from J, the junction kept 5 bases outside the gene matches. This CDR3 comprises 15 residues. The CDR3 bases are TGTGCCAGTAGCTTGACAGGGAGCTCCTACAATGAGCAGTTCTTC. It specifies CASSLTGSSYNEQFF.

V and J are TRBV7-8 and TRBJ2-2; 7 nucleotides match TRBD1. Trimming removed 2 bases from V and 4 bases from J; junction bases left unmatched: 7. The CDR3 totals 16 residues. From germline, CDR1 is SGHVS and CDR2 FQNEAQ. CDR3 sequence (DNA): TGTGCCAGCAGCTTATCGGCAGGGGGATCCACCGGGGAGCTGTTTTTT. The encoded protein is CASSLSAGGSTGELFF.

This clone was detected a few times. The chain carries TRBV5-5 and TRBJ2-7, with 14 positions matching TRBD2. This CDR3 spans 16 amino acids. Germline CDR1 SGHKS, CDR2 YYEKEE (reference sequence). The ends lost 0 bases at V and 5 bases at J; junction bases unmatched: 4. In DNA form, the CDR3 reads TGTGCCAGCAGCTTGGCCGGGACTAGCGGGGGTAACGAGCAGTACTTC. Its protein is CASSLAGTSGGNEQYF. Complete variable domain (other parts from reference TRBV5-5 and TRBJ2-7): DAGVTQSPTHLIKTRGQQVTLRCSPISGHKSVSWYQQVLGQGPQFIFQYYEKEERGRGNFPDRFSARQFPNYSSELNVNALLLGDSALYLCASSLAGTSGGNEQYFGPGTRLTVT.

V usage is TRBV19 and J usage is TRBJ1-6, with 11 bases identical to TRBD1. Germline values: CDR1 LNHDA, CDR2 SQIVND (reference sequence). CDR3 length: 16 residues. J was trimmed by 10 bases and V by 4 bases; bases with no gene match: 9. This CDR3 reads CASSTPSGTGGSPLHF. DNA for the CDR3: TGTGCCAGTAGTACCCCTTCGGGGACAGGGGGATCACCCCTCCACTTT.

The CDR3 DNA follows: TGTGCCAGCAGCTTAGTCGGGGGGTTGACAGATACGCAGTATTTT. Protein product: CASSLVGGLTDTQYF. The chain combines TRBV7-6 with TRBJ2-3; 7 bases align to TRBD2. The germline V gene encodes CDR1 SGHVS and CDR2 FNYEAQ. This CDR3 comprises 15 residues. The V segment lost 1 base and the J segment 3 bases; nucleotides outside the gene matches: 4.

CDR3 sequence reads: CASSYRGGEQYF. CDR3 in DNA: TGTGCCAGCAGTTACCGCGGGGGCGAGCAGTACTTC. The rearrangement uses TRBV6-5 and TRBJ2-7; 7 bases match TRBD2. The CDR3 runs to 12 residues. J was trimmed by 6 bases and V by 2 bases; bases with no gene match: 1. Germline V CDR1 and CDR2: MNHEY, SVGAGI.